At least ten counts were recorded for the clone carrying this T cell receptor (beta chain). The antigen is not known. The sample originates from a study of regulatory T cells in long-lasting Graves disease. Study findings and constraints: TRBV28, TRBJ1-2 and TRBJ2-5 were segments that persistent disease favored.

Time point of the sample: persistent/refractory GD, antithyroid drugs over 5 years with positive TRAb. PBMC RNA served as the TCR library source. V was clipped by 1 base and J by 3 bases, with 13 bases between them. The CDR3 length is 15 residues. Germline CDR1 reads MNHNS; CDR2 reads SASEGT. The authors built TCR beta libraries using iRepertoire HTBI primers and Arm-PCR of CDR3 regions. A single record per CDR3 protein comes from TCRdb applying MiXCR to the multiplex PCR reads. The table lists roughly 300,000 distinct CDR3 sequences, 20% to 25% of them singletons. This chain links TRBV6-1 with TRBJ2-7; D is perhaps TRBD2 (6 bases). This material consisted of peripheral blood mononuclear cells (PBMCs), taken when the disease was refractory, from a patient treated with antithyroid drugs. The receptor's source is a female donor with Graves disease. The CDR3 reads CASSEGSTGVYEQYF. Written as DNA, the CDR3 is TGTGCCAGCAGTGAAGGGTCTACGGGGGTCTACGAGCAGTACTTC.